These 9 T cell receptor beta chains were all obtained from the same sample, sequenced in a study of T cells in Graves' hyperthyroidism and ophthalmopathy (dated by TCRdb to the late 2010s). The library was generated by multiplex PCR. The sequencer listed for this sample is Illumina HiSeq 2000. TCR beta CDR3 regions were amplified from RNA transcripts. The first round of RT-PCR for the TCR CDR3 was performed with the HTBI primer set and the Qiagen OneStep RT-PCR kit. The raw public data were reprocessed by TCRdb itself: fastp quality trimming at Q25, MiXCR clonotype calling, in-frame beta chains only. Rows with one shared CDR3 protein collapse into an entry with the most common genes and DNA. The sample records about 350,000 distinct CDR3 sequences, 12% to 15% of which are singletons. The top ten clonotypes cover 30% to 35% of the sample. What was sequenced was blood. The source is a woman aged 40 to 50 with Graves' ophthalmopathy.

This clonotype was recorded many times. The V and J genes are TRBV28 and TRBJ2-7; 10 bases are shared with TRBD2. From germline, CDR1 is MDHEN and CDR2 SYDVKM. The CDR3 totals 16 residues. V lost 5 bases, J lost 7 bases, and 14 bases stayed unmatched. The chain's CDR3 is CASSPLSLAGVYEQYF. CDR3 sequence (DNA): TGTGCCAGCAGTCCCTTAAGTCTAGCGGGAGTCTATGAGCAGTACTTC.

CDR3 bases: TGTGCCAGCAGCCCCAAAGGCGTCGGCGTCAACACTGAAGCTTTCTTT. Translating it yields CASSPKGVGVNTEAFF. The chain couples TRBV7-9 to TRBJ1-1, with D hard to call. The CDR3 extends over 16 amino acids. Trimming left V 5 bases short and J 2 bases short, with 18 bases between. Germline V CDR1 and CDR2: SEHNR, FQNEAQ (reference sequence).

Ten or more counts support this clonotype. This chain uses TRBV6-1 with TRBJ2-5, with 12 positions matching TRBD2. CDR3 length equals 15 residues. Trimming removed 5 bases from V and 5 bases from J; junction bases left unmatched: 6. CDR1 MNHNS and CDR2 SASEGT come from the germline V gene. The CDR3 coding sequence is TGTGCCAGCAGTAGCGGACTAGCGGGGTGGGAGACCCAGTACTTC. It specifies CASSSGLAGWETQYF.

This clonotype showed up many times. This chain connects TRBV27 to TRBJ1-5; D possibly corresponds to TRBD1 (6 bases). CDR1 and CDR2 from the germline V gene are MNHEY and SMNVEV (reference sequence). The CDR3 runs to 14 residues. V lost 6 bases and J lost 3, with 12 bases in between. The CDR3 loop reads CASSTRDNNQPQHF. CDR3 bases: TGTGCCAGCAGCACCCGGGACAACAATCAGCCCCAGCATTTT.

This clonotype has ten or more counts. This chain joins TRBV20-1 and TRBJ2-7, with D possibly TRBD1 on 6 matching bases. V lost 4 bases to trimming and J lost 0 bases, with 13 bases between them. Germline CDR1 reads DFQATT; CDR2 reads SNEGSKA (reference sequence). The CDR3 has 14 amino acids. The CDR3 is CSANRVVGSYEQYF. The CDR3, as DNA: TGCAGTGCTAACAGGGTCGTTGGCTCCTACGAGCAGTACTTC.

This clonotype has at least ten counts. The DNA of the CDR3 is TGTGCCAGTAGTCCTCGGGACAGCCGAACTAACACTGAAGCTTTCTTT. It codes for CASSPRDSRTNTEAFF. The gene calls are TRBV19 and TRBJ1-1, with 7 nucleotides matching TRBD1. The CDR3 runs to 16 residues. Germline CDR1 is LNHDA and CDR2 is SQIVND (reference sequence). With V trimmed by 5 bases and J by 2 bases, 11 bases remained unmatched.

This clonotype was seen a few times. The chain is built from TRBV29-1 and TRBJ1-1, with D possibly being TRBD1 (6 bases). This CDR3 has 15 residues. V lost 1 base and J lost 4, with 16 bases in between. Germline loops: CDR1 SQVTM, CDR2 ANQGSEA. The CDR3 region is CSVEGEQGRITEAFF. The CDR3 DNA reads TGCAGCGTTGAAGGAGAACAGGGAAGGATCACTGAAGCTTTCTTT.

This clonotype came up many times. This chain connects TRBV12-3 or TRBV12-4 to TRBJ1-5; D is undetermined. Trimming took off 5 bases at V and 5 bases at J, with 7 bases between the two ends. The CDR3 is made up of 12 amino acids. Written as DNA, the CDR3 is TGTGCCAGCAGTCAAATTCATCAGCCCCAGCATTTT. Its translation is CASSQIHQPQHF.

The chain carries TRBV12-5 and TRBJ1-6; no definite D call. V was pared by 1 base and J by 4 bases, with 5 bases between. Germline V gene data show CDR1 as LGHNT and CDR2 as FRNRAP. The CDR3 is 14 residues long. CDR3 amino acids: CASGLGTYNSPLHF. CDR3 coding DNA: TGTGCTAGTGGTTTGGGGACTTATAATTCACCCCTCCACTTT.